The entry below describes one T cell receptor beta chain. Antigen specificity is unknown. Germline V gene data show CDR1 as LGHNA and CDR2 as YSLEER. The CDR3 is 18 amino acids. V dropped 0 bases and J dropped 4; count of bases not matched to a gene: 9. The data were obtained in a study of CD8 T cells in ankylosing spondylitis. TCRdb reprocessed the 5' RACE reads with MiXCR, giving one entry per CDR3 protein. The sample holds some 700,000 distinct CDR3 sequences, around a fifth seen once. Study results and limitations: Apparently characteristic of ankylosing spondylitis blood was a TCR beta motif (under ten highly homologous variants).

Sequenced input: blood, either unsorted or a sorted T cell fraction (not recorded which). The V call is TRBV4-3, the J call TRBJ2-1; 10 bases are a match to TRBD2. The receptor was derived from a male donor with ankylosing spondylitis. The CDR3, as DNA: TGCGCCAGCAGCCAAGAGGTAGGACTAGCGGAAAAATACAATGAGCAGTTCTTC. Residues: CASSQEVGLAEKYNEQFF.